Listed here are 22 T cell receptor beta chains from one sample, sequenced in a study of tumor and adjacent non-tumor tissue in lung cancer (dated by TCRdb to 2016 to 2018). RNA was extracted from bulk unsorted tissue and checked for quality with a NanoDrop ND-1000 and an Agilent 2100. The normal lung samples consisted of distant non-tumor tissue collected more than 3 cm from the tumor edge. The library was produced with multiplex PCR. Sequencing took place on an Illumina HiSeq 2500. TCRbeta libraries were constructed through three rounds of nested PCR with primers (Table S4) according to protocols modified from ARM-PCR. TCRdb passed the public sequencing reads through fastp at Q25 and MiXCR, retaining productive beta sequences. Duplicate CDR3 protein sequences are folded into a single record with the most common DNA and genes. For this sample the table gives around 99,000 distinct CDR3 sequences, of which about 61% were detected only once. 19% of the sample is taken by the ten largest.

The specimen sequenced was distant non-tumor lung tissue. These receptors all stem from a man aged 55 to 70 with non-small cell lung cancer.

Concerning this clonotype itself: No conserved phenylalanine or tryptophan is present at the end of the CDR3, so a read error is the likely explanation. The chain recombines TRBV4-3 with TRBJ2-3; a possible D gene is TRBD1 (6 bases). The CDR3 contains 15 residues. CDR1 is LGHNA and CDR2 is YSLEER in the germline V gene. Deletions cut 2 bases from V and 4 bases from J, with 13 bases between. The chain's CDR3 is CASSQNVQGADTQYS. The CDR3 nucleotides are TGCGCCAGCAGCCAAAACGTACAGGGCGCAGATACGCAGTATTCT.

CDR3 amino acids: CSALQGFYQPQHF. CDR3 DNA: TGCAGCGCCTTACAGGGGTTTTATCAGCCCCAGCATTTT. The chain couples TRBV29-1 to TRBJ1-5; 7 bases agree with TRBD1. From germline, CDR1 is SQVTM and CDR2 ANQGSEA. This CDR3 has 13 amino acids. The junction had 8 bases not matched to a gene; V was cut back by 7 bases and J by 5 bases.

A remark on this clonotype: The CDR3 does not end in the conserved phenylalanine or tryptophan, so this is likely a read error. The rearrangement links TRBV29-1 to TRBJ1-1; maybe TRBD1 (5 bases). CDR3 size: 13 residues. Germline V CDR1 and CDR2: SQVTM, ANQGSEA. This CDR3 reads CSVVGEMNTEAFS. The CDR3 region has the DNA TGCAGCGTTGTGGGGGAAATGAATACTGAAGCTTTCTCT.

This clonotype was picked up many times. The chain is built from TRBV20-1 and TRBJ2-1, with 9 bases lining up with TRBD1. Losses at the gene ends were 3 bases for V and 9 bases for J; bases not matched to a gene: 15. This CDR3 contains 16 residues. Germline CDR1 is DFQATT and CDR2 is SNEGSKA (reference sequence). CDR3 bases: TGCAGTGCTAGGGGCACACCGGGACAGGGATGGGGTGAGCAGTTCTTC. Encoded protein: CSARGTPGQGWGEQFF.

In regard to this clonotype: The junction departs from germline at one end; a sequencing error may be responsible. V gene TRBV6-2 or TRBV6-3 combines with J gene TRBJ2-1; 10 bases line up with TRBD2. This CDR3 comprises 14 residues. Germline V CDR1 and CDR2: MNHEY, SVGEGT. In DNA, the CDR3 is TGTGCCAGTAGTTCCACTAGCGGGACCAATGAGGAGTCCTTC. Encoded protein: CASSSTSGTNEESF.

This clonotype was picked up a small number of times. A much larger clonotype is one base distant, so this may be a read error. Given the absence of the conserved phenylalanine or tryptophan at the CDR3 end, a read error is likely. The chain couples TRBV12-3 or TRBV12-4 to TRBJ1-2; 9 bases are a match to TRBD1. Germline trimming cut 5 bases from V and 7 bases from J; bases unmatched to any gene: 5. There are 13 residues in the CDR3. DNA for the CDR3: TGTGCCAGCAGTCCGGGACAGGGATCTGGCTACACCCTC. Translated: CASSPGQGSGYTL.

Concerning this clonotype itself: Just one base apart from a much larger clone, this may be a read error. The chain employs TRBV4-1 and TRBJ2-3; D unclear. This CDR3 is built from 16 residues. Germline CDR1 MGHRA, CDR2 YSYEKL. Trimming stripped 0 bases from V and 0 bases from J, with 10 bases between. CDR3 residues: CASSQERTASTDTQYF. The CDR3 DNA reads TGCGCCAGCAGCCAAGAAAGGACCGCTAGCACAGATACGCAGTATTTT.

The table lists this clonotype with a few counts. Sequence at one end of the junction differs from germline and may be a read error. The chain is built from TRBV20-1 and TRBJ2-3, with D perhaps matching TRBD1 or TRBD2 (5 bases each). CDR3 length equals 15 residues. CDR1 and CDR2 (germline): DFQATT, SNEGSKA (reference sequence). The CDR3 coding sequence is TGCACTGCTAGGCCGGGACCCCTAATCACAGATACGCAGTATTTT. It encodes CTARPGPLITDTQYF.

Of note for this clonotype: Given a much more abundant clone one base away, this may be a read error. The chain combines TRBV4-1 with TRBJ1-1; 7 bases align to TRBD1. Trimming at V came to 7 bases and at J to 6 bases, leaving 14 bases not matched to a gene. This CDR3 is 15 amino acids long. Germline-derived CDR1 and CDR2 are MGHRA and YSYEKL. CDR3 amino acids: CASNPGKTGSPEAFF. CDR3 nucleotide sequence: TGCGCCAGCAACCCTGGGAAGACAGGGTCGCCTGAAGCTTTCTTT.

Comments on this clonotype: Here the CDR3 omits its conserved ending phenylalanine or tryptophan, so a read error is the likely source. The rearrangement uses TRBV6-6 and TRBJ1-2; 11 nucleotides line up with TRBD1. Per the germline V gene, CDR1 is MNHNY and CDR2 is SVGAGI (reference sequence). This CDR3 is 15 amino acids long. V lost 4 bases to trimming and J lost 8 bases; unmatched junction nucleotides: 9. The CDR3 region has the DNA TGTGCCAGCAGTTCGCAACTCGGACAGGGGGCAGGCTACACCTTA. Encoded protein: CASSSQLGQGAGYTL.

The genes are TRBV11-2 and TRBJ1-4; D unresolved. Germline V lookup: CDR1 SGHAT, CDR2 FQNNGV. The V end was cut by 1 base, the J end by 7 bases, with 16 bases between. The CDR3 totals 16 residues. The CDR3, as DNA: TGTGCCAGCAGCTTAGCCCCCGGCGGCCGAGGTGAAAAACTGTTTTTT. It translates to CASSLAPGGRGEKLFF.

The V call is TRBV7-9, the J call TRBJ2-7; perhaps TRBD1 as D (5 bases). The CDR3 is made up of 13 amino acids. Deletions cut 4 bases from V and 7 bases from J, with 14 bases between. From germline, CDR1 is SEHNR and CDR2 FQNEAQ (reference sequence). CDR3 sequence (DNA): TGTGCCAGCAGCTCCGGACAAAACTATGAGCAGTACTTC. Translated, it gives CASSSGQNYEQYF.

This clonotype has at least ten counts. This chain links TRBV12-3 or TRBV12-4 with TRBJ2-1, with 10 bases that match TRBD2. There are 15 residues in the CDR3. Unmatched junction bases numbered 4, after V lost 5 bases and J lost 3 bases. CDR3 nucleotides: TGTGCCAGCAGTCCTCGACTAGCGGGCTACAATGAGCAGTTCTTC. Translation gives CASSPRLAGYNEQFF.

Concerning this clonotype: Germline and junction disagree at one end, which may indicate a read error. CDR3 bases: TGTGCCAGCAGCTCGGACACTTACAAAGAGACCCAGCACTTC. It yields the protein CASSSDTYKETQHF. This sequence joins TRBV11-1 and TRBJ2-5; TRBD1 might be the D (5 bases). The CDR3 loop spans 14 amino acids. Germline-derived CDR1 and CDR2 are SGHAT and FQDESV (reference sequence). Drawing the rest from reference TRBV11-1 and TRBJ2-5, the complete variable domain is EAEVAQSPRYKITEKSQAVAFWCDPISGHATLYWYRQILGQGPELLVQFQDESVVDDSQLPKDRFSAERLKGVDSTLKIQPAELGDSAMYLCASSSDTYKETQHFGPGTRLLVL.

This chain connects TRBV12-3 or TRBV12-4 to TRBJ2-1, with 11 bases fitting TRBD1. The CDR3 is 15 amino acids. In nucleotides, the CDR3 is TGTGATAACAGATGGGGGACAGGGGGTTACAATGAGCAGTTCTTC. It is translated as CDNRWGTGGYNEQFF.

This chain joins TRBV11-2 and TRBJ2-7; no firm D call. Germline V gives CDR1 SGHAT, CDR2 FQNNGV. This CDR3 is built from 12 residues. Trimming took 3 bases from V and 4 from J, leaving 7 bases between them. CDR3 coding DNA: TGTGCCAGCAGCTTGTTGAGGTACGAGCAGTACTTC. Translated, it gives CASSLLRYEQYF.

This clonotype turned up a few times. The V and J genes are TRBV20-1 and TRBJ2-1; D assignment may be TRBD1 or TRBD2 (6 bases each). V lost 5 bases, J lost 6 bases, and 23 bases lay in between. Looked up from germline, CDR1 is DFQATT and CDR2 is SNEGSKA (reference sequence). This CDR3 comprises 16 residues. CDR3 in amino acids: CSAHGGDTGRPNEQFF. The CDR3 DNA reads as TGCAGTGCTCACGGCGGGGACACGGGAAGGCCCAATGAGCAGTTCTTC.

The genes are TRBV29-1 and TRBJ2-1; tentative D call: TRBD1 (5 bases). From germline, CDR1 is SQVTM and CDR2 ANQGSEA. The CDR3 is 14 amino acids. The V end was cut by 2 bases, the J end by 12 bases, with 20 bases between. CDR3 coding DNA: TGCAGCGTTGAAAGCAGGGTGACCTACAACGGGCAGTTCTTC. Encoded protein: CSVESRVTYNGQFF.

This clonotype appeared a few times. At one end, the junction sequence differs from germline, possibly due to a read error. This sequence joins TRBV6-2 or TRBV6-3 and TRBJ2-7, with TRBD1 as a possible D gene (5 bases). This CDR3 contains 15 residues. The germline V gene has CDR1 MNHEY and CDR2 SVGEGT. The CDR3 protein is CVSSSVGAASYEQYF. The CDR3 DNA follows: TGTGTCAGCAGTTCGGTTGGGGCAGCGTCCTACGAGCAGTACTTC.

Turning to this clonotype: The junction departs from germline at one end; a sequencing error may be responsible. The chain carries TRBV6-5 and TRBJ1-2; TRBD1 is a possible D gene (5 bases). Germline CDR1 is MNHEY and CDR2 is SVGAGI. The CDR3 has 14 residues. The CDR3 here is CDSKGRQPNYDYTF. The CDR3 DNA sequence: TGTGACAGCAAGGGAAGACAGCCTAACTATGACTACACCTTC.

The table lists this clonotype with a few counts. This CDR3 is missing its conserved last phenylalanine or tryptophan, likely due to a read error. The rearrangement joins TRBV6-1 to TRBJ2-1; the match to TRBD2 covers 14 bases. V lost 5 bases and J lost 8; bases outside the gene matches: 8. Per germline, CDR1 MNHNS and CDR2 SASEGT. CDR3 size: 16 residues. The CDR3 loop is CASSYRGTSGSDEQFL. The CDR3 DNA is TGTGCCAGCAGTTACAGGGGGACTAGCGGGAGCGATGAGCAGTTCCTC.

V is TRBV7-2 and J is TRBJ2-3; 10 nucleotides align to TRBD1. V trimming: 8 bases; J trimming: 5 bases; junction bases outside the gene matches: 10. This CDR3 spans 15 amino acids. The germline V gene has CDR1 SGHTA and CDR2 FQGNSA. CDR3 amino acids: CASGRQGARGDTQYF. For the CDR3, the DNA is TGTGCCAGCGGAAGACAGGGGGCGCGTGGAGATACGCAGTATTTT.